A single sample gave rise to the 18 T cell receptor beta chains below, sequenced in a study of blood T cell repertoires in COVID-19. Sequenced by immunoSEQ multiplex PCR; TCRdb stores in-frame clones only, minus some. In the table there are 130,000 to 150,000 clones, roughly 80% of which are singletons. Sequenced sample: peripheral blood. These receptors all come from a human donor in a cohort sampled during active COVID-19.

The chain combines TRBV15 with TRBJ1-5; D is possibly TRBD1 (6 bases). The V end was cut by 4 bases, the J end by 4 bases, with 8 bases between. The germline CDR1 and CDR2 sequences are LNHNV and YYDKDF (reference sequence). The CDR3 loop spans 13 amino acids. The CDR3 spells CATSTGVNQPQHF. The CDR3 DNA sequence: TGTGCCACCAGCACAGGGGTAAATCAGCCCCAGCATTTT.

The chain joins TRBV13 to TRBJ1-2, with 12 bases identical to TRBD1. This CDR3 spans 14 amino acids. Looked up from germline, CDR1 is PRHDT and CDR2 is FYEKMQ (reference sequence). V lost 5 bases and J lost 8; bases outside the gene matches: 6. CDR3 protein: CASSRGQGASGYTF. Here the CDR3 DNA reads TGTGCCAGCAGCAGGGGACAGGGGGCGAGCGGCTACACCTTC.

V is TRBV2 and J is TRBJ1-4; D might be TRBD1 (5 bases). The CDR3 sequence is 14 residues long. Between the trimmed V and J ends, which lost 7 bases and 5 bases, there was a span of 14 bases. Looked up from germline, CDR1 is SNHLY and CDR2 is FYNNEI. The CDR3 loop reads CASKLRTQNEKLFF. CDR3 in DNA: TGTGCCAGCAAGCTCCGGACACAGAATGAAAAACTGTTTTTT.

The CDR3 DNA is TGTGCCTGCTTGGGACAGACAAATTCACCCCTCCACTTT. This codes for CACLGQTNSPLHF. The chain uses TRBV30 and TRBJ1-6; 7 nucleotides agree with TRBD1. This CDR3 is built from 13 residues. Germline assignment: CDR1 GTSNPN and CDR2 SVGIG (reference sequence). Trimming took 6 bases from V and 7 from J; bases not matched to a gene: 6.

Remarks on this clone: Other DNA sequences within the sample encode an identical CDR3. This sequence joins TRBV7-9 and TRBJ1-4; TRBD1 matches 12 bases. V trimming: 1 base; J trimming: 6 bases; junction bases outside the gene matches: 0. The CDR3 extends over 15 amino acids. Germline V CDR1 and CDR2: SEHNR, FQNEAQ (reference sequence). CDR3 residues: CASSLGDRGHEKLFF. DNA for the CDR3: TGTGCCAGCAGCTTAGGGGACAGGGGGCATGAAAAACTGTTTTTT. The whole variable domain, remainder taken from reference TRBV7-9 and TRBJ1-4, is DTGVSQNPRHKITKRGQNVTFRCDPISEHNRLYWYRQTLGQGPEFLTYFQNEAQLEKSRLLSDRFSAERPKGSFSTLEIQRTEQGDSAMYLCASSLGDRGHEKLFFGSGTQLSVL.

V and J are TRBV6-5 and TRBJ2-5, with 7 positions matching TRBD1. This CDR3 has 14 amino acids. Germline CDR1 and CDR2: MNHEY and SVGAGI. J was trimmed by 2 bases and V by 2 bases; bases with no gene match: 2. As DNA, the CDR3 is TGTGCCAGCAGTTACAGGGGACAGCAAGAGACCCAGTACTTC. It encodes CASSYRGQQETQYF.

V usage is TRBV3-1 (or the pseudogene TRBV3-2) and J usage is TRBJ2-7; TRBD1 might be the D (5 bases). The germline gives CDR1 LGHDT, CDR2 YNNKEL (reference sequence). The CDR3 extends over 14 amino acids. Deletions cut 0 bases from V and 5 bases from J, with 11 bases between. The CDR3 DNA sequence: TGTGCCAGCAGCCAAGATCAGGGCAGCGACGAGCAGTACTTC. Encoded protein: CASSQDQGSDEQYF.

This clone was seen a single time. The chain is built from TRBV20-1 and TRBJ1-4, with D possibly TRBD1 on 5 matching bases. Germline-derived CDR1 and CDR2 are DFQATT and SNEGSKA (reference sequence). This CDR3 is built from 11 residues. CDR3 amino acids: CSPDKNEKLFF. The CDR3, as DNA: TGCAGCCCGGACAAGAATGAAAAACTGTTTTTT.

The chain employs TRBV24-1 and TRBJ2-1; the D gene is possibly TRBD1 (6 bases). Germline CDR1 reads KGHDR; CDR2 reads SFDVKD. The CDR3 contains 16 residues. Deletions cut 9 bases from V and 6 bases from J, with 23 bases between. The CDR3 here is CATSPRSKGGANEQFF. The CDR3 nucleotides are TGTGCCACCTCTCCTCGCTCCAAAGGGGGAGCCAATGAGCAGTTCTTC.

This clone was detected a few times. The rearrangement joins TRBV21-1 to TRBJ1-5; TRBD1, as called in the table, went unchecked against the DNA. TRBV21-1 is reported as a pseudogene. The CDR3 covers 16 residues. The CDR3 loop reads CASSKEAGGRNQPQHF. The CDR3 nucleotides read TGTGCCAGCAGCAAAGAGGCAGGGGGTAGGAATCAGCCCCAGCATTTT.

V is TRBV2 and J is TRBJ2-2; maybe TRBD2 (6 bases). The length of the CDR3 is 13 residues. V was cut by 8 bases and J by 4 bases, with 11 bases left in between. CDR1 is SNHLY and CDR2 is FYNNEI in the germline V gene. The CDR3 nucleotides are TGTGCCAGCCACCTAGCGAGCACCGGGGAGCTGTTTTTT. The encoded protein is CASHLASTGELFF.

The chain is built from TRBV30 and TRBJ2-3; TRBD2 aligns across 12 bases. The germline CDR1 and CDR2 sequences are GTSNPN and SVGIG (reference sequence). The length of the CDR3 is 17 residues. J was trimmed by 8 bases and V by 2 bases; bases with no gene match: 14. The DNA for the CDR3 is TGTGCCTGGAGTTCGACTGGGACTAGCGGGCTCCAAGGTACGCAGTATTTT. Its translation is CAWSSTGTSGLQGTQYF.

The chain is built from TRBV11-2 and TRBJ1-5; D not certain. Trimming removed 1 base from V and 0 bases from J, with 7 bases in between. The CDR3 length is 15 residues. Germline loops: CDR1 SGHAT, CDR2 FQNNGV. In DNA form, the CDR3 reads TGTGCCAGCAGCTTAGTCGCGAATAGCAATCAGCCCCAGCATTTT. Protein sequence: CASSLVANSNQPQHF. Full variable domain (missing parts from reference TRBV11-2 and TRBJ1-5): EAGVAQSPRYKIIEKRQSVAFWCNPISGHATLYWYQQILGQGPKLLIQFQNNGVVDDSQLPKDRFSAERLKGVDSTLKIQPAKLEDSAVYLCASSLVANSNQPQHFGDGTRLSIL.

The chain couples TRBV15 to TRBJ2-2, with 9 bases that match TRBD2. The CDR3 is made up of 16 amino acids. CDR1 and CDR2 from the germline V gene are LNHNV and YYDKDF (reference sequence). Trimming took 3 bases from V and 3 from J; bases not matched to a gene: 5. The CDR3 DNA follows: TGTGCCACCAGCAGGGGAGCGGGGGGCGACACCGGGGAGCTGTTTTTT. Translating gives CATSRGAGGDTGELFF.

The chain carries TRBV12-3 or TRBV12-4 and TRBJ1-3, with D uncertain. CDR3 length equals 13 residues. The V and J ends lost 4 bases and 3 bases respectively, with 7 bases between them. This CDR3 reads CASSSPYGNTIYF. CDR3 coding DNA: TGTGCCAGCAGTTCCCCGTATGGAAACACCATATATTTT.

V is TRBV28 and J is TRBJ1-1; 8 bases map to TRBD1. The germline V gene has CDR1 MDHEN and CDR2 SYDVKM. The CDR3 runs 13 residues. Losses at the gene ends were 4 bases for V and 6 bases for J; bases not matched to a gene: 4. The CDR3 loop reads CASSSRRGPEAFF. The CDR3 region has the DNA TGTGCCAGCAGTTCCCGCAGGGGGCCTGAAGCTTTCTTT.

This sequence joins TRBV2 and TRBJ2-3; 8 bases agree with TRBD2. The CDR3 consists of 15 residues. V lost 6 bases and J lost 6; bases outside the gene matches: 11. Looked up from germline, CDR1 is SNHLY and CDR2 is FYNNEI. CDR3 sequence (DNA): TGTGCCAGCAGCCTACAGCGGGGGCGGGGGGATACGCAGTATTTT. This sequence encodes CASSLQRGRGDTQYF.

The chain employs TRBV21-1 and TRBJ1-5; TRBD1 was called by the table and not checked on the DNA. TRBV21-1 is marked as a pseudogene. The CDR3 has 14 amino acids. For the CDR3, the DNA is TGTGCCAGCAGCCCACAGGGTAGCAATCAGCCCCAGCATTTT. Its translation is CASSPQGSNQPQHF.